This is a list of T cell receptor beta chains from one sample in a study of T cell responses to AZD1222 COVID-19 vaccine. Method: immunoSEQ multiplex PCR; TCRdb's copy keeps in-frame clones and lacks some. The sample holds 150,000 to 200,000 clones, 85% to 90% seen once. Specimen: peripheral blood, collected on day 0 of AZD1222 vaccination. All receptors come from an adult in good health. CDR3s include the opening cysteine and the closing phenylalanine or tryptophan. D genes are given only for firm matches. Some rows have no size entry. The others give once, few or many, or a class for an expanded clone.

V: TRBV20-1
D: -
size: -
J: TRBJ2-1
length: 14
DNA: TGCAGTGCTAGTGAGCGGACACACGACAATGAGCAGTTCTTC
CDR3: CSASERTHDNEQFF

V: TRBV9
D: TRBD2
size: -
J: TRBJ2-7
length: 15
DNA: TGTGCCAGCAGCGCGGGGGGAGGGGTTTCCTACGAGCAGTACTTC
CDR3: CASSAGGGVSYEQYF

V: TRBV5-1
D: TRBD2
size: -
J: TRBJ2-1
length: 14
DNA: TGCGCCAGTACAACCGGTGGGGGGGACAATGAGCAGTTCTTC
CDR3: CASTTGGGDNEQFF

V: TRBV7-2
D: TRBD1
size: -
J: TRBJ2-7
length: 15
DNA: TGTGCCAGCAGCTTAGAACCGGACAGGGGATACGAGCAGTACTTC
CDR3: CASSLEPDRGYEQYF

V: TRBV28
D: -
size: -
J: TRBJ2-4
length: 15
DNA: TGTGCCAGCAGTTTCCAAGGCAGGAAGGGAGACATTCAGTACTTC
CDR3: CASSFQGRKGDIQYF

V: TRBV5-8
D: -
size: -
J: TRBJ1-2
length: 15
DNA: TGTGCCAGCAGCGGAATTGCGGGGGCGCGGGATGGCTACACCTTC
CDR3: CASSGIAGARDGYTF

V: TRBV7-9
D: -
size: -
J: TRBJ1-2
length: 12
DNA: TGTGCCAGCACCGACGAGTTACGGGGTGCCCTTTTC
CDR3: CASTDELRGALF

V: TRBV7-9
D: TRBD1
size: -
J: TRBJ1-2
length: 15
DNA: TGTGCCAGCAGCCAGGGACAGGGTCGGCGGTATGGCTACACCTTC
CDR3: CASSQGQGRRYGYTF

V: TRBV27
D: TRBD1
size: -
J: TRBJ2-4
length: 13
DNA: TGTGCCAGCAAAAGGACAGGGGAAAACATTCAGTACTTC
CDR3: CASKRTGENIQYF

V: TRBV28
D: TRBD1
size: -
J: TRBJ1-1
length: 17
DNA: TGTGCCAGCAGTTCGCCGGGGCGACAGGGATGGAACACTGAAGCTTTCTTT
CDR3: CASSSPGRQGWNTEAFF

V: TRBV6-1
D: -
size: -
J: TRBJ1-5
length: 13
DNA: TGTGCCAGCAGTGAAGACCCGGGACGGAGCCAGCATTTT
CDR3: CASSEDPGRSQHF

V: TRBV19
D: -
size: once
J: TRBJ1-6
length: 14
DNA: TGTGCCAGCCGACCCCCAGGTAATAATTCACCCCTCCACTTT
CDR3: CASRPPGNNSPLHF

V: TRBV6-6
D: -
size: -
J: TRBJ2-2
length: 10
DNA: TGTGCCAGCCGGCGAGGGGAGCTGTTTTTT
CDR3: CASRRGELFF

V: TRBV5-1
D: TRBD2
size: -
J: TRBJ2-1
length: 16
DNA: TGCGCCAGCAGCTTGGGTCCCCTAGCGGGAGGATATGAGCAGTTCTTC
CDR3: CASSLGPLAGGYEQFF

V: TRBV18
D: TRBD1
size: -
J: TRBJ2-7
length: 17
DNA: TGTGCCAGCTCACCGCCAAACGCCGGGACAGGGCGTTACGAGCAGTACTTC
CDR3: CASSPPNAGTGRYEQYF

V: TRBV7-2
D: -
size: -
J: TRBJ2-7
length: 15
DNA: TGTGCCAGCAGCCCCTCGGGGGAAGTAGGGTACGAGCAGTACTTC
CDR3: CASSPSGEVGYEQYF